Each of the 26 T cell receptor beta chains below was sequenced from the same sample in a study of OX40 agonist ivuxolimab in advanced cancers. Produced via immunoSEQ multiplex PCR; TCRdb's table is partial and in-frame only. The sample lists around 33,000 clones; less than 90% were seen once. The material sequenced was CD4+ or CD8+ T cells sorted from blood, taken in a trial of the OX40 agonist ivuxolimab. Every receptor here comes from an adult with an advanced solid tumor such as melanoma, head and neck, liver or kidney cancer.

The chain has TRBV6-5 and TRBJ2-5; 11 positions agree with TRBD2. The length of the CDR3 is 14 residues. In germline, CDR1 is MNHEY, CDR2 SVGAGI. After removal of 6 bases from V and 4 bases from J, the junction contained 4 bases not matched to a gene. The CDR3 spells CASRLAGEGETQYF. For the CDR3, the DNA is TGTGCCAGCAGACTAGCGGGAGAAGGAGAGACCCAGTACTTC.

The chain links TRBV28 to TRBJ1-1; tentatively, D is TRBD1 (5 bases). Trimming stripped 7 bases from V and 0 bases from J, with 21 bases between. CDR1 and CDR2 from the germline V gene are MDHEN and SYDVKM. CDR3 length: 17 residues. The CDR3 protein is CASIDERDLGMNTEAFF. As DNA, the CDR3 is TGTGCCAGCATCGATGAAAGGGACCTAGGGATGAACACTGAAGCTTTCTTT.

This sequence joins TRBV6-5 and TRBJ2-7; TRBD2 agrees at 7 bases. The ends lost 6 bases at V and 1 base at J; junction bases unmatched: 9. The CDR3 covers 15 residues. The germline V gene has CDR1 MNHEY and CDR2 SVGAGI. The CDR3 DNA reads TGTGCCAGCAGCCCCACTGCGGGAGTTTCCTACGAGCAGTACTTC. It translates to CASSPTAGVSYEQYF.

This clone is deemed medium-sized. The gene calls are TRBV7-8 and TRBJ2-4; perhaps TRBD2 as D (8 bases). The germline gives CDR1 SGHVS, CDR2 FQNEAQ. This CDR3 region has 19 residues. V dropped 3 bases and J dropped 8 bases, with 29 bases sitting between them. Here the CDR3 DNA reads TGTGCCAGCAGCTTCACAGTTGCTAGCGGGCTCAGGGGGAGGGACATTCAGTACTTC. This encodes CASSFTVASGLRGRDIQYF.

J is TRBJ2-1 and V is TRBV28, with D possibly being TRBD1 or TRBD2 (5 bases each). V gave up 4 bases and J gave up 7 bases, with 5 bases separating them. Germline loops: CDR1 MDHEN, CDR2 SYDVKM. The CDR3 covers 11 residues. CDR3 bases: TGTGCCAGCAGTTGGGGGAATGAGCAGTTCTTC. Amino acids: CASSWGNEQFF.

This clone was recorded a few times. The V call is TRBV6-1, the J call TRBJ1-5; 7 bases agree with TRBD1. Per germline, CDR1 MNHNS and CDR2 SASEGT. The CDR3 runs 18 residues. The V segment lost 4 bases and the J segment 4 bases; nucleotides outside the gene matches: 16. CDR3 sequence: CASSVTRQGVTYNQPQHF. The DNA of the CDR3 is TGTGCCAGCAGTGTTACACGACAGGGAGTTACGTATAATCAGCCCCAGCATTTT.

The CDR3 region is CASNAVYTDTQYF. Written as DNA, the CDR3 is TGTGCCAGCAATGCAGTATACACAGATACGCAGTATTTT. This chain uses TRBV6-5 with TRBJ2-3; D is ambiguous. V dropped 7 bases and J dropped 2 bases, with 10 bases sitting between them. Germline V gives CDR1 MNHEY, CDR2 SVGAGI. The CDR3 totals 13 residues.

The J gene is TRBJ2-7, the V gene TRBV9; a possible D gene is TRBD2 (6 bases). V was pared by 0 bases and J by 3 bases, with 13 bases between. Per germline, CDR1 SGDLS and CDR2 YYNGEE. The CDR3 loop spans 15 amino acids. For the CDR3, the DNA is TGTGCCAGCAGCGTAGGGGAGGTGATCGTCTACGAGCAGTACTTC. Translating gives CASSVGEVIVYEQYF. Full variable domain (outside the CDR3, taken from reference TRBV9 and TRBJ2-7): DSGVTQTPKHLITATGQRVTLRCSPRSGDLSVYWYQQSLDQGLQFLIQYYNGEERAKGNILERFSAQQFPDLHSELNLSSLELGDSALYFCASSVGEVIVYEQYFGPGTRLTVT.

The rearrangement links TRBV7-9 to TRBJ2-5; possible D gene TRBD1, 7 bases. The CDR3 extends over 16 amino acids. Trimming left V 1 base short and J 2 bases short, with 14 bases between. CDR1 is SEHNR, CDR2 FQNEAQ, per germline (reference sequence). CDR3 in amino acids: CASSLDGGGYQETQYF. For the CDR3, the DNA is TGTGCCAGCAGCTTAGACGGAGGGGGCTATCAAGAGACCCAGTACTTC.

The CDR3 spells CASSDGSLEQFF. CDR3 nucleotides: TGTGCCAGCAGCGACGGGTCCTTGGAGCAGTTCTTC. This rearrangement joins TRBV27 to TRBJ2-1; D is ambiguous. V lost 6 bases and J lost 10, with 13 bases in between. CDR3 size: 12 residues. CDR1 and CDR2 from the germline V gene are MNHEY and SMNVEV (reference sequence).

The V gene is TRBV13, the J gene TRBJ2-1, with TRBD2 as a possible D gene (6 bases). This CDR3 region has 16 residues. Trimming took off 0 bases at V and 8 bases at J, with 17 bases between the two ends. Germline V gene lookup returns CDR1 PRHDT and CDR2 FYEKMQ (reference sequence). In nucleotides, the CDR3 is TGTGCCAGCAGCTTAGGAGCTAGCGTCCCTGGGGATGAGCAGTTCTTC. Translated: CASSLGASVPGDEQFF.

By its share, this clone is medium-sized (0.01 to 0.1%). V gene TRBV2 combines with J gene TRBJ2-1; D ambiguous. CDR1 and CDR2 (germline): SNHLY, FYNNEI. This CDR3 contains 12 residues. Trimming removed 6 bases from V and 7 bases from J, with 10 bases in between. CDR3 in amino acids: CASSASRNEQFF. In nucleotides, the CDR3 is TGTGCCAGCAGCGCCTCAAGGAATGAGCAGTTCTTC.

The gene calls are TRBV5-1 and TRBJ2-7, with D perhaps matching TRBD1 or TRBD2 (5 bases each). There are 13 residues in the CDR3. V lost 4 bases and J 0 bases, leaving 8 bases between the germline ends. Per germline, CDR1 SGHRS and CDR2 YFSETQ. Here the CDR3 reads CASSPGPSYEQYF. The CDR3, as DNA: TGCGCCAGCAGCCCGGGACCCTCCTACGAGCAGTACTTC. Supplemented by reference TRBV5-1 and TRBJ2-7, the full variable domain reads KAGVTQTPRYLIKTRGQQVTLSCSPISGHRSVSWYQQTPGQGLQFLFEYFSETQRNKGNFPGRFSGRQFSNSRSEMNVSTLELGDSALYLCASSPGPSYEQYFGPGTRLTVT.

Here the CDR3 reads CASSRGPGTSTDTQYF. CDR3 nucleotide sequence: TGTGCCAGCAGCCGCGGCCCGGGGACTAGCACAGATACGCAGTATTTT. The J gene is TRBJ2-3, the V gene TRBV21-1; the table's D call, TRBD2, was not checked against the DNA. TRBV21-1 is a documented pseudogene. The CDR3 has 16 amino acids.

This clone has just one count. V is TRBV27 and J is TRBJ2-2; tentative D call: TRBD1 (5 bases). Germline assignment: CDR1 MNHEY and CDR2 SMNVEV (reference sequence). The CDR3 is 14 residues long. Trimming left V 7 bases short and J 3 bases short, with 12 bases between. The CDR3: CASTVRAHTGELFF. CDR3 sequence (DNA): TGTGCCAGCACGGTCAGGGCGCACACCGGGGAGCTGTTTTTT.

The genes are TRBV9 and TRBJ2-5; D gene uncertain. The CDR3 spans 15 residues. Trimming took off 4 bases at V and 5 bases at J, with 18 bases between the two ends. CDR1 is SGDLS and CDR2 is YYNGEE in the germline V gene. CDR3 bases: TGTGCCAGCAGCCGCTGGGGTGGATCTTTTGAGACCCAGTACTTC. Protein product: CASSRWGGSFETQYF.

This chain connects TRBV9 to TRBJ2-7; TRBD2 aligns across 13 bases. The V gene end was trimmed by 0 bases and the J gene end by 3 bases; junction bases not matched to a gene: 12. The CDR3 has 19 amino acids. Germline CDR1 SGDLS, CDR2 YYNGEE. The CDR3 region is CASSVGPKRTSGGDYEQYF. Written as DNA, the CDR3 is TGTGCCAGCAGCGTAGGCCCCAAAAGGACTAGCGGGGGTGACTACGAGCAGTACTTC. Full variable domain (outside the CDR3, taken from reference TRBV9 and TRBJ2-7): DSGVTQTPKHLITATGQRVTLRCSPRSGDLSVYWYQQSLDQGLQFLIQYYNGEERAKGNILERFSAQQFPDLHSELNLSSLELGDSALYFCASSVGPKRTSGGDYEQYFGPGTRLTVT.

CDR3 amino acids: CASSPSWGSGSPTGELFF. CDR3 in DNA: TGTGCCAGCAGCCCGTCGTGGGGTAGCGGGAGTCCCACCGGGGAGCTGTTTTTT. The rearrangement links TRBV13 to TRBJ2-2; 9 bases match TRBD2. CDR3 length: 18 residues. V dropped 5 bases and J dropped 4; count of bases not matched to a gene: 14. CDR1 PRHDT and CDR2 FYEKMQ come from the germline V gene (reference sequence).

The V gene is TRBV9, the J gene TRBJ2-7; 8 positions agree with TRBD2. The germline V gene encodes CDR1 SGDLS and CDR2 YYNGEE. The junction had 11 bases not matched to a gene; V was cut back by 4 bases and J by 2 bases. This CDR3 comprises 16 residues. DNA of the CDR3: TGTGCCAGCAGCCCCTCCAGCGGGAGAGGCACCTACGAGCAGTACTTC. The encoded protein is CASSPSSGRGTYEQYF.

V usage is TRBV28 and J usage is TRBJ2-5; 8 nucleotides agree with TRBD1. Trimming at V came to 3 bases and at J to 3 bases, leaving 6 bases not matched to a gene. From germline, CDR1 is MDHEN and CDR2 SYDVKM. The CDR3 contains 15 residues. Here the CDR3 reads CASSFPSGQEETQYF. The CDR3 DNA follows: TGTGCCAGCAGTTTCCCCTCGGGACAGGAAGAGACCCAGTACTTC.

The chain recombines TRBV6-1 with TRBJ2-3; TRBD2 matches at 11 bases. This CDR3 contains 20 residues. The junction had 17 bases not matched to a gene; V was cut back by 4 bases and J by 2 bases. Germline assignment: CDR1 MNHNS and CDR2 SASEGT. The CDR3 sequence: CASSGFAIAGGQGDTDTQYF. CDR3 nucleotide sequence: TGTGCCAGCAGTGGATTCGCGATAGCGGGGGGGCAAGGGGACACAGATACGCAGTATTTT.

This clone turned up a few times. The rearrangement links TRBV28 to TRBJ1-1, with 8 bases lining up with TRBD1. V was pared by 7 bases and J by 2 bases, with 3 bases of the junction left unmatched. CDR1 and CDR2 from the germline V gene are MDHEN and SYDVKM. This CDR3 spans 13 amino acids. CDR3 loop: CASNRGVNTEAFF. CDR3 nucleotide sequence: TGTGCCAGCAACAGGGGGGTTAACACTGAAGCTTTCTTT.

The V and J genes are TRBV2 and TRBJ1-6, with 12 nucleotides matching TRBD1. Looked up from germline, CDR1 is SNHLY and CDR2 is FYNNEI. Trimming cost V 4 bases and J 9 bases; bases outside gene matches: 4. This CDR3 is 15 amino acids long. For the CDR3, the DNA is TGTGCCAGCAGTGCCCGGGACAGGGGGCTTTCACCCCTCCACTTT. Its protein product is CASSARDRGLSPLHF.

The rearrangement joins TRBV27 to TRBJ1-1; no clear D gene. The CDR3 extends over 13 amino acids. Deletions cut 5 bases from V and 6 bases from J, with 13 bases between. In germline, CDR1 is MNHEY, CDR2 SMNVEV (reference sequence). In DNA, the CDR3 is TGTGCCAGCAGTCCCCCCGGGAGGGCTGAAGCTTTCTTT. It yields the protein CASSPPGRAEAFF.

J is TRBJ2-1 and V is TRBV29-1, with D possibly being TRBD1 (6 bases). This CDR3 has 16 amino acids. CDR1 and CDR2 (germline): SQVTM, ANQGSEA. Trimming left V 2 bases short and J 8 bases short, with 22 bases between. The DNA of the CDR3 is TGCAGCGTTGAACGTGGCAGGGGCGGTTCCGACGATGAGCAGTTCTTC. This sequence encodes CSVERGRGGSDDEQFF.

This chain connects TRBV15 to TRBJ2-5; tentatively, D is TRBD2 (6 bases). V was trimmed by 0 bases and J by 5 bases, leaving 13 bases between them. Germline V CDR1 and CDR2: LNHNV, YYDKDF (reference sequence). The CDR3 loop spans 15 amino acids. The CDR3 here is CATSREIAVGETQYF. The DNA for the CDR3 is TGTGCCACCAGCAGAGAAATAGCGGTAGGGGAGACCCAGTACTTC.